The 3 T cell receptor beta chains presented below share a single source sample, sequenced in a study of Graves' ophthalmopathy and Graves' hyperthyroidism. The TCR beta CDR3 regions underwent amplification from RNA transcripts. An initial RT-PCR round employing HTBI primers preceded a second-round multiplex PCR. MiXCR, applied by TCRdb to the multiplex PCR reads, yields one record per CDR3 protein. The sample has 210,000 or so distinct CDR3 sequences, 25% to 35% seen once. Sequenced input: peripheral blood. The receptor source for this set is a man aged 45-60 years with Graves' ophthalmopathy.

This clonotype was seen ten or more times. The genes are TRBV27 and TRBJ2-7; TRBD2 agrees at 12 bases. The CDR3 loop spans 18 amino acids. In germline, CDR1 is MNHEY, CDR2 SMNVEV (reference sequence). V lost 5 bases and J lost 3; bases outside the gene matches: 14. The CDR3 sequence is CASSTLSASGRVVYEQYF. In DNA, the CDR3 is TGTGCCAGCAGTACCCTCTCGGCTAGCGGGAGGGTCGTCTACGAGCAGTACTTC.

The chain links TRBV10-1 to TRBJ2-7; 12 bases are shared with TRBD2. Germline values: CDR1 WNHNN, CDR2 SYGVQD (reference sequence). After removal of 3 bases from V and 3 bases from J, the junction contained 6 bases not matched to a gene. The CDR3 loop spans 16 amino acids. CDR3 coding DNA: TGCGCCAGCAGTGAAGGACTAGCGGGAACATACTACGAGCAGTACTTC. Amino acids: CASSEGLAGTYYEQYF.

About this clonotype: The junction departs from germline at one end; a sequencing error may be responsible. The rearrangement joins TRBV7-2 to TRBJ2-7; possibly TRBD1 or TRBD2 for D (6 bases each). Germline V gene data show CDR1 as SGHTA and CDR2 as FQGNSA. There are 13 residues in the CDR3. The CDR3: CASSSGARIEQYF. DNA of the CDR3: TGCGCCAGCAGCTCGGGGGCCAGGATCGAGCAGTACTTC.